This entry concerns a single T cell receptor beta chain. Its target is unknown. The read terminates 3 residues before the CDR3 end, so the remaining end is supplied by the germline J gene. The sample belongs to a study of T cell clonality in common variable immunodeficiency. Whole-study results and caveats: Fewer deletions and N-nucleotide insertions were reportedly seen in common variable immunodeficiency TCR beta sequences. Shared TCRbeta clones were fewer between CVID subjects than controls. What drives increased CVID clonality needs T cell subpopulation sequencing.

Equal genomic DNA amounts from CVID and control samples were sequenced. Method: immunoSEQ multiplex PCR; TCRdb's copy keeps in-frame clones and lacks some. The sample data list 15,000 to 16,000 clones. The V gene's germline CDR1 is SGHTA and CDR2 FQGNSA. Trimming at V came to 1 base and at J to 3 bases, leaving 3 bases not matched to a gene. The length of the CDR3 is 14 residues. Most patients and controls had Caucasian heritage. The sequence was collected from a human donor with common variable immunodeficiency. The sample was peripheral blood mononuclear cells. The chain recombines TRBV7-2 with TRBJ2-7; 7 positions match TRBD2. The DNA read from the CDR3 is TGTGCCAGCAGCTTAGGGTGGGGGGGCTACGAG. Encoded protein: CASSLGWGGYE. The full CDR3 is CASSLGWGGYEQYF.